These T cell receptor beta chains were read from a single sample in a study of shared clonotypes between healthy human individuals. Method: immunoSEQ multiplex PCR; TCRdb's copy keeps in-frame clones and lacks some. The sample contains roughly 450,000 clones, about four fifths of which appear only once. Sequencing was done on a sample of PBMCs. These receptors were taken from a woman aged 40 to 50 in good health. Some clones in this sample may be carry-over from other donors' samples. CDR3s include the opening cysteine and the closing phenylalanine or tryptophan. The D gene is left open where the match is weak. Expanded clones get a size class; other rows say once, few or many, or leave the size out.

clone size,CDR3 length,V gene,J gene,D gene,CDR3 DNA,CDR3 protein
-,13,TRBV2,TRBJ1-3,-,TGTGCCAGCAGTGAAGCGATTGGAAACACCATATATTTT,CASSEAIGNTIYF
few,16,TRBV4-1,TRBJ2-1,TRBD2,TGCGCCAGCAGCGGACTAGGAACTGGAAGCTACAATGAGCAGTTCTTC,CASSGLGTGSYNEQFF
many,15,TRBV6-4,TRBJ2-3,-,TGTGCCAGCAGTGACGGAGGTGGGGGCACAGATACGCAGTATTTT,CASSDGGGGTDTQYF
-,16,TRBV27,TRBJ1-2,-,TGTGCCAGCAGCCTTTACCCCATCGGGGCGGCTGTTGGCTACACCTTC,CASSLYPIGAAVGYTF
few,13,TRBV5-4,TRBJ1-1,-,TGTGCCAGCAGCGTCACAAGTAACACTGAAGCTTTCTTT,CASSVTSNTEAFF
-,14,TRBV7-2,TRBJ2-1,TRBD2,TGTGCCAGCAGCTTAGGGGAAGCTAGCGGTGAGCAGTTCTTC,CASSLGEASGEQFF
-,13,TRBV6-5,TRBJ2-4,-,TGTGCCAGCAGGGCTAGTTCCAAAAACATTCAGTACTTC,CASRASSKNIQYF
-,17,TRBV11-3,TRBJ2-2,TRBD2,TGTGCCAGCAGCTTAAGTCTTGCTAGCGGCAACACCGGGGAGCTGTTTTTT,CASSLSLASGNTGELFF
-,13,TRBV11-3,TRBJ2-1,-,TGTGCCAGCAGCTTTGAAGGGAGGCATGAGCAGTTCTTC,CASSFEGRHEQFF
-,14,TRBV15,TRBJ2-1,-,TGTGCCACCAGCAGTAGGGCAGGCAGCAATGAGCAGTTCTTC,CATSSRAGSNEQFF
-,15,TRBV5-8,TRBJ2-1,TRBD1,TGTGCCAGCAGCTTGCAGGGGGCCTCCTACAATGAGCAGTTCTTC,CASSLQGASYNEQFF
-,13,TRBV7-2,TRBJ2-1,-,TGTGCCAGCAGCTCACCCCCCTACAATGAGCAGTTCTTC,CASSSPPYNEQFF
-,14,TRBV18,TRBJ2-7,-,TGTGCCAGCTCACCATGGGGGGCCAGTTACGAGCAGTACTTC,CASSPWGASYEQYF
-,14,TRBV5-1,TRBJ2-7,-,TGCGCCAGCAGCCGGGACACCTACTCCTACGAGCAGTACTTC,CASSRDTYSYEQYF
-,14,TRBV27,TRBJ1-4,TRBD1,TGTGCCAGCAGTACGACAGGGGAGGGTGAAAAACTGTTTTTT,CASSTTGEGEKLFF
-,14,TRBV19,TRBJ2-1,TRBD2,TGTGCCACTTCCGGACTAGCGGGCCACAATGAGCAGTTCTTC,CATSGLAGHNEQFF
-,14,TRBV18,TRBJ1-5,TRBD1,TGTGCCAGCTCACCTTATCAGGGGGATCAGCCCCAGCATTTT,CASSPYQGDQPQHF
-,14,TRBV5-5,TRBJ2-7,TRBD2,TGTGCCAGCAGCTTGAGCCTAGCGGGAGTCGAGCAGTACTTC,CASSLSLAGVEQYF
-,17,TRBV28,TRBJ2-3,TRBD2,TGTGCCAGCAGTGGAATCCTAGCGGGAGAGCCCACAGATACGCAGTATTTT,CASSGILAGEPTDTQYF
-,15,TRBV28,TRBJ1-6,-,TGTGCCAGCAGTTTATCACCCGGTGGTTGGTTACCCCTCCACTTT,CASSLSPGGWLPLHF
-,13,TRBV15,TRBJ1-1,-,TGTGCCACCAGCTTTATGAGAAACACTGAAGCTTTCTTT,CATSFMRNTEAFF
-,13,TRBV5-1,TRBJ2-2,-,TGCGCCAGCAGCTTGGAGGGCCCCGGGGAGCTGTTTTTT,CASSLEGPGELFF
-,14,TRBV19,TRBJ1-1,TRBD1,TGTGCCAGTAGGCCGGGACAGGCGAACACTGAAGCTTTCTTT,CASRPGQANTEAFF
-,13,TRBV15,TRBJ2-1,-,TGTGCCACCAGCAGAGATATGGGGCGGGAGCAGTTCTTC,CATSRDMGREQFF
-,13,TRBV5-1,TRBJ2-7,-,TGCGCCAGCAGCCTTAACGCAGGCTACGAGCAGTACTTC,CASSLNAGYEQYF
-,16,TRBV5-1,TRBJ2-7,TRBD1,TGCGCCAGCAGCTTGGCCCCATCGGGACAGGGCTACGAGCAGTACTTC,CASSLAPSGQGYEQYF
-,15,TRBV28,TRBJ2-1,TRBD1,TGTGCCAGCAGCCCAGGGGGCGGTGGGTACAATGAGCAGTTCTTC,CASSPGGGGYNEQFF
-,15,TRBV19,TRBJ2-1,-,TGTGCCACTCGCCTACAGAGCTTCTCCTACAATGAGCAGTTCTTC,CATRLQSFSYNEQFF
-,15,TRBV30,TRBJ1-4,-,TGTGCCTGGTGGAAACCCTTTAGGGGTCGCGAAAAACTGTTTTTT,CAWWKPFRGREKLFF
-,14,TRBV5-1,TRBJ2-7,-,TGCGCCAGCAGCTTGATTCCAGAGGCCTACGAGCAGTACTTC,CASSLIPEAYEQYF
few,13,TRBV6-5,TRBJ2-7,TRBD1,TGTGCCAGCAGTGACAGGGGGCGCGGTGAGCAGTACTTC,CASSDRGRGEQYF
-,13,TRBV6-1,TRBJ2-1,TRBD2,TGTGCCAGCAGTGGGGTCCCGGGAGGTGAGCAGTTCTTC,CASSGVPGGEQFF
-,15,TRBV6-1,TRBJ1-5,-,TGTGCCAGCAGGGTACAGGGAAATAGCAATCAGCCCCAGCATTTT,CASRVQGNSNQPQHF
-,13,TRBV5-4,TRBJ1-2,TRBD1,TGTGCCAGCAGCTTGCAGGGGGCGGGCGGCTACACCTTC,CASSLQGAGGYTF
-,14,TRBV19,TRBJ2-7,TRBD1,TGTGCCAGTAGTGAGGGACAGGGAATCTACGAGCAGTACTTC,CASSEGQGIYEQYF
few,12,TRBV7-8,TRBJ2-1,-,TGTGCCAGCAGCCATCAGGGGAATGAGCAGTTCTTC,CASSHQGNEQFF
few,15,TRBV6-1,TRBJ2-6,-,TGTGCCAGCAGTATGGACAGCTCTGGGGCCAACGTCCTGACTTTC,CASSMDSSGANVLTF
-,15,TRBV15,TRBJ1-1,-,TGTGCCACCAGCAGAGATCGAATACGAGGCCCCGAAGCTTTCTTT,CATSRDRIRGPEAFF
few,15,TRBV18,TRBJ1-2,TRBD1,TGTGCCAGCTCACCACCGGCAGGGGGCTTCTCTGGCTACACCTTC,CASSPPAGGFSGYTF
-,15,TRBV21-1,TRBJ2-1,-,TGTGCCAGCAGCGGCGGACTAGCGGAAAACAATGAGCAGTTCTTC,CASSGGLAENNEQFF
-,13,TRBV10-2,TRBJ1-1,-,TGCGCCAGCAGTAACAGGGAGGGCACTGAAGCTTTCTTT,CASSNREGTEAFF
-,16,TRBV9,TRBJ2-1,TRBD2,TGTGCCAGCAGCGTACAGGCGGGAGGTGATCCGCATGAGCAGTTCTTC,CASSVQAGGDPHEQFF
-,16,TRBV19,TRBJ1-1,-,TGTGCCAGTAGTATGCGGGGAGAGAAATTGGGCACTGAAGCTTTCTTT,CASSMRGEKLGTEAFF
few,14,TRBV27,TRBJ2-1,-,TGTGCCAGCAGTGTAGGACGGAGAAACAATGAGCAGTTCTTC,CASSVGRRNNEQFF
many,16,TRBV12-5,TRBJ2-2,-,TGTGCTAGTGGTTTGGTAACAGGACGGAGCACCGGGGAGCTGTTTTTT,CASGLVTGRSTGELFF
-,18,TRBV19,TRBJ2-3,TRBD2,TGTGCCAGTATGGGGGGACTAGCGGGACACCCGAGCACAGATACGCAGTATTTT,CASMGGLAGHPSTDTQYF
-,14,TRBV7-2,TRBJ2-2,TRBD1,TGTGCCAGCAGCTCCAGGGGGCAGAGCGGGGAGCTGTTTTTT,CASSSRGQSGELFF